This passage covers 27 T cell receptor beta chains from one sample sequenced in a study of T cells after yellow fever vaccination. One entry per CDR3 protein results from TCRdb running MiXCR on the 5' RACE reads. In the table there are under 600,000 distinct CDR3 sequences, approximately 13% of which are singletons. This specimen was PBMCs, taken on the day of the yellow fever booster vaccination. The receptors stem from a man aged 25-40 years who received the YFV17D yellow fever vaccine.

This clonotype was seen a few times. The chain links TRBV24-1 to TRBJ2-1; 7 positions match TRBD1. The J segment lost 2 bases and the V segment lost 5 bases, leaving 8 bases of the junction unmatched. The CDR3 is 16 amino acids. From germline, CDR1 is KGHDR and CDR2 SFDVKD. For the CDR3, the DNA is TGTGCCACCAGTGCAAACACAGGGGAGACCTACAATGAGCAGTTCTTC. This gives the protein CATSANTGETYNEQFF.

This clonotype was seen a few times. This chain uses TRBV5-6 with TRBJ2-7; D call uncertain. In germline, CDR1 is SGHDT, CDR2 YYEEEE. This CDR3 has 13 amino acids. The V end was cut by 4 bases, the J end by 0 bases, with 8 bases between. CDR3 sequence (DNA): TGTGCCAGCAGCATCGTTGGCTCCTACGAGCAGTACTTC. Amino acids: CASSIVGSYEQYF.

The V call is TRBV5-5, the J call TRBJ2-5, with no clear D. Per germline, CDR1 SGHKS and CDR2 YYEKEE (reference sequence). The V and J ends lost 3 bases and 5 bases respectively, with 17 bases between them. The CDR3 covers 15 residues. The CDR3 here is CASSSSRPQKETQYF. CDR3 coding DNA: TGTGCCAGCAGCTCCAGTCGCCCTCAGAAGGAGACCCAGTACTTC.

The chain carries TRBV20-1 and TRBJ1-6, with TRBD1 identical over 11 bases. Trimming removed 1 base from V and 5 bases from J; junction bases left unmatched: 4. Germline V gene lookup returns CDR1 DFQATT and CDR2 SNEGSKA (reference sequence). The CDR3 extends over 16 amino acids. CDR3 protein: CSARAPGQGDNSPLHF. The CDR3 DNA is TGCAGTGCTAGAGCCCCGGGACAGGGGGATAATTCACCCCTCCACTTT.

The chain uses TRBV5-5 and TRBJ1-1, with D possibly matching TRBD1 (5 bases). The CDR3 loop spans 13 amino acids. Trimming stripped 4 bases from V and 7 bases from J, with 14 bases between. In germline, CDR1 is SGHKS, CDR2 YYEKEE (reference sequence). The CDR3 DNA is TGTGCCAGCAGCCCAACGTGGGGGGGTGAAGCTTTCTTT. This encodes CASSPTWGGEAFF.

The rearrangement uses TRBV5-1 and TRBJ2-7, with TRBD1 matching 7 bases. The CDR3 sequence is 16 residues long. The V gene end was trimmed by 0 bases and the J gene end by 0 bases; junction bases not matched to a gene: 6. Germline V gene sequence: CDR1 SGHRS, CDR2 YFSETQ. For the CDR3, the DNA is TGCGCCAGCAGCTTGGCCGAAGGGGGCGGCTCCTACGAGCAGTACTTC. Its protein is CASSLAEGGGSYEQYF.

This clonotype was detected only a few times. V and J are TRBV28 and TRBJ1-6, with TRBD1 as a possible D gene (5 bases). With 8 bases removed from V and 9 bases from J, the gap between germline ends came to 23 bases. From germline, CDR1 is MDHEN and CDR2 SYDVKM. This CDR3 has 16 amino acids. The CDR3 DNA reads as TGTGCCAGCGGCTGGGACTCCACGGGGGGAGGTTCACCCCTCCACTTT. This translates into CASGWDSTGGGSPLHF.

This clonotype was observed many times. V is TRBV29-1 and J is TRBJ1-2, with D uncertain. V dropped 0 bases and J dropped 2 bases, with 10 bases sitting between them. The CDR3 consists of 14 residues. From germline, CDR1 is SQVTM and CDR2 ANQGSEA. CDR3: CSVEDRGRNYGYTF. In nucleotides, the CDR3 is TGCAGCGTTGAAGATCGTGGGAGGAACTATGGCTACACCTTC.

V gene TRBV7-9 combines with J gene TRBJ1-1; D is ambiguous. This CDR3 is built from 12 residues. The germline gives CDR1 SEHNR, CDR2 FQNEAQ (reference sequence). The V gene lost 2 bases and the J gene lost 7 bases, with 8 bases spanning the gap. CDR3 sequence: CASSLRADEAFF. The CDR3 DNA reads as TGTGCCAGCAGCTTAAGGGCAGATGAAGCTTTCTTT.

This clonotype was observed a few times. The genes are TRBV5-6 and TRBJ2-2; weak D call: TRBD1 (6 bases). CDR1 and CDR2 from the germline V gene are SGHDT and YYEEEE. CDR3 size: 14 residues. Trimming left V 6 bases short and J 6 bases short, with 15 bases between. The CDR3 here is CASTLRGSAGELFF. The CDR3 DNA reads as TGTGCCAGCACTTTGAGGGGGTCCGCCGGGGAGCTGTTTTTT.

The V call is TRBV5-1, the J call TRBJ2-1, with D perhaps matching TRBD2 (5 bases). Germline V lookup: CDR1 SGHRS, CDR2 YFSETQ. V lost 4 bases to trimming and J lost 5 bases, with 22 bases between them. This CDR3 has 17 residues. The CDR3 DNA sequence: TGCGCCAGCAGCCCCAGAGCGGCGGGTCAACCCCACAATGAGCAGTTCTTC. Its protein product is CASSPRAAGQPHNEQFF.

The rearrangement links TRBV29-1 to TRBJ2-7, with unresolved D. The CDR3 sequence is 12 residues long. Between the trimmed V and J ends, which lost 5 bases and 3 bases, there was a span of 11 bases. Germline V gene data show CDR1 as SQVTM and CDR2 as ANQGSEA. The CDR3 loop reads CSVLSVRYEQYF. The DNA of the CDR3 is TGCAGCGTTCTGTCGGTACGCTACGAGCAGTACTTC.

The gene calls are TRBV20-1 and TRBJ1-5, with 11 bases fitting TRBD1. The germline V gene has CDR1 DFQATT and CDR2 SNEGSKA (reference sequence). There are 16 residues in the CDR3. V gave up 5 bases and J gave up 2 bases; unmatched junction bases: 8. CDR3 in DNA: TGCAGTGCTTGGACAGGGGGCGTTAGGGGCAATCAGCCCCAGCATTTT. Amino acids: CSAWTGGVRGNQPQHF.

The chain links TRBV10-3 to TRBJ2-7, with 7 bases fitting TRBD2. Germline V gene data show CDR1 as ENHRY and CDR2 as SYGVKD. This CDR3 has 11 amino acids. Here the CDR3 DNA reads TGTGCGCACGGACTAGACCACGAGCAGTACTTC. The encoded protein is CAHGLDHEQYF.

This chain connects TRBV5-4 to TRBJ2-7; 11 nucleotides line up with TRBD2. The CDR3 length is 15 residues. J gave up 4 bases and V 4 bases, and 7 bases lay outside the gene matches. Germline V lookup: CDR1 SGHNT, CDR2 YYREEE (reference sequence). The CDR3 coding sequence is TGTGCCAGCAGCGTAACTAGCGGGAGTCGGTACGAGCAGTACTTC. As protein: CASSVTSGSRYEQYF.

This clonotype was counted a few times. The chain combines TRBV18 with TRBJ2-1, with D possibly TRBD2 on 5 matching bases. Looked up from germline, CDR1 is KGHSH and CDR2 is LQKENI. The CDR3 spans 16 residues. V was shortened by 6 bases and J by 1 base, with 16 bases between the two germline ends. The CDR3 nucleotides read TGTGCCAGCTCGTCCGGTGTCCGGGGATCCTACAATGAGCAGTTCTTC. As protein: CASSSGVRGSYNEQFF.

This clonotype has just a few counts. In nucleotides, the CDR3 is TGCAGTGCTTGGGTCTTTAGCTCCTACAATGAGCAGTTCTTC. It is translated as CSAWVFSSYNEQFF. The chain carries TRBV20-1 and TRBJ2-1; D not resolved. With 5 bases removed from V and 0 bases from J, the gap between germline ends came to 11 bases. This CDR3 is 14 amino acids long. In germline, CDR1 is DFQATT, CDR2 SNEGSKA (reference sequence).

The chain uses TRBV14 and TRBJ2-1; 7 positions match TRBD2. Looked up from germline, CDR1 is SGHDN and CDR2 is FVKESK. Trimming took 5 bases from V and 12 from J; bases not matched to a gene: 10. The CDR3 is 13 residues long. The CDR3 region has the DNA TGTGCCAGCAGCAAAAATAGCGGGCCTTGGCAGTTCTTC. Amino acids: CASSKNSGPWQFF.

This clonotype has at least ten counts. The chain uses TRBV12-3 or TRBV12-4 and TRBJ2-2; 10 nucleotides align to TRBD1. The CDR3 has 16 amino acids. J was trimmed by 6 bases and V by 6 bases; bases with no gene match: 10. CDR3 in amino acids: CASSLLTGGLSGELFF. DNA for the CDR3: TGTGCCAGCAGCCTATTGACAGGGGGCTTGTCCGGGGAGCTGTTTTTT.

This chain links TRBV12-3 or TRBV12-4 with TRBJ1-6; D not resolved. V was trimmed by 3 bases and J by 8 bases, leaving 8 bases between them. The CDR3 totals 13 residues. The DNA for the CDR3 is TGTGCCAGCAGTTTGCAGCGGGATTCACCCCTCCACTTT. Translation gives CASSLQRDSPLHF.

This clonotype was counted ten times or more. This sequence joins TRBV12-3 or TRBV12-4 and TRBJ1-1, with TRBD1 matching 8 bases. The trim removed 1 base at V and 5 bases at J, leaving 6 bases unmatched. The CDR3 runs 15 residues. CDR3 loop: CASSLGTTGGTEAFF. CDR3 DNA sequence: TGTGCCAGCAGTTTAGGGACTACAGGGGGGACTGAAGCTTTCTTT.

Only a few counts were recorded for this clonotype. V and J are TRBV9 and TRBJ2-2, with unresolved D. The CDR3 consists of 13 residues. The V and J ends lost 4 bases and 5 bases respectively, with 9 bases between them. Germline CDR1 and CDR2: SGDLS and YYNGEE. For the CDR3, the DNA is TGTGCCAGCAGCACAATGGGGACCGGGGAGCTGTTTTTT. Its translation is CASSTMGTGELFF.

This clonotype was picked up a small number of times. The chain is built from TRBV27 and TRBJ2-1; a possible D gene is TRBD2 (6 bases). The V gene's germline CDR1 is MNHEY and CDR2 SMNVEV (reference sequence). Between the trimmed V and J ends, which lost 5 bases and 7 bases, there was a span of 12 bases. The length of the CDR3 is 13 residues. CDR3 nucleotides: TGTGCCAGCAGTGACGGGAGTTGGAATGAGCAGTTCTTC. It translates to CASSDGSWNEQFF.

This clonotype appeared many times. The chain has TRBV5-1 and TRBJ2-3, with D possibly matching TRBD1 (5 bases). This CDR3 is 13 amino acids long. CDR1 is SGHRS and CDR2 is YFSETQ in the germline V gene. The V and J ends lost 6 bases and 6 bases respectively, with 14 bases between them. The CDR3 DNA reads as TGCGCCAGCAACTTAGGGGCCACCGATACGCAGTATTTT. Residues: CASNLGATDTQYF.

In its sample, this clonotype was seen a few times. The V and J genes are TRBV20-1 and TRBJ1-2; 9 bases line up with TRBD1. This CDR3 comprises 13 residues. Trimming removed 5 bases from V and 3 bases from J; junction bases left unmatched: 4. The germline V gene encodes CDR1 DFQATT and CDR2 SNEGSKA (reference sequence). CDR3 DNA sequence: TGCAGTGCTCCCCGACAGGGGGACTATGGCTACACCTTC. Translation gives CSAPRQGDYGYTF.

The genes are TRBV25-1 and TRBJ2-2, with D tentatively TRBD2 (5 bases). Trimming stripped 1 base from V and 7 bases from J, with 10 bases between. This CDR3 is 14 amino acids long. CDR1 MGHDK and CDR2 SYGVNS come from the germline V gene. The CDR3 sequence is CASSESGLLGELFF. CDR3 DNA sequence: TGTGCCAGCAGTGAATCAGGACTGCTCGGGGAGCTGTTTTTT.

This clonotype was picked up many times. The chain has TRBV5-1 and TRBJ1-1; TRBD1 might be the D (5 bases). The CDR3 is 14 amino acids. From germline, CDR1 is SGHRS and CDR2 YFSETQ. The V and J ends lost 0 bases and 6 bases respectively, with 12 bases between them. For the CDR3, the DNA is TGCGCCAGCAGCTTGGATTTAGGGGAGTCTGAAGCTTTCTTT. Amino acid sequence: CASSLDLGESEAFF.